These 22 T cell receptor beta chains originate from one sample sequenced in a study of blood T cells in healthy people across ages. For the second PCR, which ran for roughly 7 to 11 cycles, a sample-barcoded 5' primer and a J-beta primer mix were used. Each CDR3 protein is one row after TCRdb ran MiXCR on the 5' RACE reads. The data hold around 900,000 distinct CDR3 sequences, with 51% observed a single time. The sequenced material came from blood. Receptors were obtained from a woman in her sixties in good health.

This clonotype was detected a few times. J is TRBJ2-5 and V is TRBV7-2; 12 positions agree with TRBD2. V shed 4 bases, J shed 4 bases, and the junction held 7 bases outside the gene matches. CDR3 length: 16 amino acids. Germline V gene lookup returns CDR1 SGHTA and CDR2 FQGNSA. The CDR3 reads CASSSQTSGGSETQYF. As DNA, the CDR3 is TGTGCCAGCAGCTCGCAAACTAGCGGGGGGTCAGAGACCCAGTACTTC.

This chain connects TRBV5-6 to TRBJ2-1, with 13 bases fitting TRBD2. The CDR3 length is 15 residues. V shed 5 bases, J shed 7 bases, and the junction held 6 bases outside the gene matches. The germline V gene has CDR1 SGHDT and CDR2 YYEEEE. This chain's CDR3 is CASRRTSGSSNEQFF. In nucleotides, the CDR3 is TGTGCCAGCAGGAGGACTAGCGGGAGCTCGAATGAGCAGTTCTTC.

The V call is TRBV28, the J call TRBJ2-7, with D hard to call. V was trimmed by 5 bases and J by 3 bases, leaving 11 bases between them. Germline-derived CDR1 and CDR2 are MDHEN and SYDVKM. The length of the CDR3 is 13 residues. The CDR3 sequence: CASSAPTDYEQYF. The CDR3 DNA sequence: TGTGCCAGCAGTGCCCCGACTGACTACGAGCAGTACTTC. The complete variable domain, with remaining parts taken from reference TRBV28 and TRBJ2-7, reads DVKVTQSSRYLVKRTGEKVFLECVQDMDHENMFWYRQDPGLGLRLIYFSYDVKMKEKGDIPEGYSVSREKKERFSLILESASTNQTSMYLCASSAPTDYEQYFGPGTRLTVT.

The chain is built from TRBV7-9 and TRBJ2-7; possible D gene TRBD1, 5 bases. This CDR3 is built from 14 residues. V lost 5 bases to trimming and J lost 5 bases, with 16 bases between them. Germline V gives CDR1 SEHNR, CDR2 FQNEAQ (reference sequence). The CDR3 sequence: CASSPQLGPHEQYF. The CDR3 DNA reads as TGTGCCAGCAGCCCCCAATTGGGGCCCCACGAGCAGTACTTC.

The chain combines TRBV3-1 with TRBJ2-1, with 7 bases fitting TRBD2. V dropped 5 bases and J dropped 7; count of bases not matched to a gene: 8. This CDR3 is 14 amino acids long. Germline-derived CDR1 and CDR2 are LGHDT and YNNKEL (reference sequence). CDR3 residues: CASSVLLALNEQFF. The DNA of the CDR3 is TGTGCCAGCAGCGTTCTACTAGCGTTAAATGAGCAGTTCTTC.

As to this clonotype: It may be a read error: a sequence one base away is much more abundant. The gene calls are TRBV29-1 and TRBJ2-4; TRBD2 aligns across 11 bases. The CDR3 sequence is 15 residues long. Trimming took 6 bases from V and 5 from J; bases not matched to a gene: 9. Germline CDR1 SQVTM, CDR2 ANQGSEA. In nucleotides, the CDR3 is TGCAGCGTGATAACTAGCGGGAGTTCCGAAAACATTCAGTACTTC. It is translated as CSVITSGSSENIQYF. The whole variable domain, filled in from reference TRBV29-1 and TRBJ2-4, reads SAVISQKPSRDICQRGTSLTIQCQVDSQVTMMFWYRQQPGQSLTLIATANQGSEATYESGFVIDKFPISRPNLTFSTLTVSNMSPEDSSIYLCSVITSGSSENIQYFGAGTRLSVL.

This chain connects TRBV20-1 to TRBJ2-7; 10 bases align to TRBD1. The J call is doubtful: the DNA matches TRBJ2-5 better. This CDR3 has 14 residues. The germline V gene has CDR1 DFQATT and CDR2 SNEGSKA (reference sequence). The CDR3 DNA reads as TGCAGTGCTAAGCGGACAGGGGGTTGGGAGACCCAGTACTTC. Translated, it gives CSAKRTGGWETQYF.

This clonotype occurred a few times. V is TRBV29-1 and J is TRBJ1-1, with D maybe TRBD1 (5 bases). V was trimmed by 2 bases and J by 5 bases, leaving 9 bases between them. The germline CDR1 and CDR2 sequences are SQVTM and ANQGSEA. The CDR3 length is 12 residues. The CDR3 coding sequence is TGCAGCGTTGAAACAGGTTGGACTGAAGCTTTCTTT. Encoded protein: CSVETGWTEAFF.

This clonotype appeared a single time. V gene TRBV21-1 combines with J gene TRBJ2-7. TRBV21-1 is classified as a pseudogene. The CDR3 loop spans 11 amino acids. Here the CDR3 DNA reads TGTGCCATCCACCGGACCTACGAGCAGTACTTC. Translating it yields CAIHRTYEQYF.

The chain carries TRBV7-9 and TRBJ2-3, with 8 bases matching TRBD2. The length of the CDR3 is 16 residues. In germline, CDR1 is SEHNR, CDR2 FQNEAQ (reference sequence). V trimming: 4 bases; J trimming: 2 bases; junction bases outside the gene matches: 8. The CDR3 loop is CASSSKVAGYTDTQYF. The DNA of the CDR3 is TGTGCCAGCAGCTCGAAGGTAGCGGGATACACAGATACGCAGTATTTT.

As concerns this clonotype: An end of the junction does not agree with germline; a read error may underlie this. The chain couples TRBV20-1 to TRBJ2-3, with 11 bases that match TRBD2. This CDR3 has 15 residues. The germline gives CDR1 DFQATT, CDR2 SNEGSKA (reference sequence). This CDR3 is CSAPLAGGRGDAQYF. CDR3 nucleotides: TGCAGCGCTCCTTTAGCGGGAGGGCGAGGAGATGCGCAGTATTTT.

This clonotype was observed a handful of times. Here the CDR3 DNA reads TGCAGCGTGCCACTATCATTGGCGCGGACAGATACGCAGTATTTT. Its protein product is CSVPLSLARTDTQYF. The chain couples TRBV29-1 to TRBJ2-3, with D hard to call. The length of the CDR3 is 15 residues. V lost 6 bases and J 3 bases, leaving 19 bases between the germline ends. Germline V gene lookup returns CDR1 SQVTM and CDR2 ANQGSEA.

This clonotype was observed a few times. The chain joins TRBV4-1 to TRBJ2-5, with 8 nucleotides matching TRBD1. Germline values: CDR1 MGHRA, CDR2 YSYEKL. The CDR3 covers 15 residues. V was clipped by 1 base and J by 5 bases; unmatched bases: 6. CDR3: CASSQAQGADETQYF. CDR3 nucleotide sequence: TGCGCCAGCAGCCAAGCGCAGGGGGCGGATGAGACCCAGTACTTC.

This clonotype showed up just once. The chain combines TRBV28 with TRBJ2-5, with D maybe TRBD1 (6 bases). The CDR3 is 15 residues long. The germline gives CDR1 MDHEN, CDR2 SYDVKM. With 8 bases removed from V and 1 base from J, the gap between germline ends came to 17 bases. CDR3 in DNA: TGTGCCAGCGCAATTGGGGGCGCGGTCCAAGAGACCCAGTACTTC. As protein: CASAIGGAVQETQYF.

This clonotype has a single count. V is TRBV12-1 and J is TRBJ1-5. TRBV12-1 is a documented pseudogene. The CDR3 has 14 amino acids. CDR3: CASSFLPDNQPQHF. The CDR3 DNA sequence: TGTGCCAGCAGCTTTTTACCGGACAATCAGCCCCAGCATTTT.

J is TRBJ2-5 and V is TRBV12-5; 10 positions agree with TRBD1. V was clipped by 4 bases and J by 1 base; unmatched bases: 3. Germline values: CDR1 LGHNT, CDR2 FRNRAP. CDR3 length: 15 residues. The CDR3 DNA reads as TGTGCTAGTGGTTGGGGGGACAGGGGCCAAGAGACCCAGTACTTC. This sequence encodes CASGWGDRGQETQYF.

This clonotype has only a few counts. J is TRBJ2-4 and V is TRBV14; 11 bases are shared with TRBD2. The J call may be faulty, since TRBJ2-7 better matches the DNA end. The CDR3 totals 16 residues. Germline-derived CDR1 and CDR2 are SGHDN and FVKESK. The CDR3 protein is CASSHPTSGKDYEQYF. DNA for the CDR3: TGTGCCAGCAGCCACCCGACTAGCGGGAAGGACTACGAGCAGTACTTC.

This clonotype was counted a single time. The chain carries TRBV15 and TRBJ2-7, with D tentatively TRBD1 or TRBD2 (5 bases each). This CDR3 spans 13 amino acids. Trimming took off 8 bases at V and 1 base at J, with 12 bases between the two ends. CDR1 and CDR2 (germline): LNHNV, YYDKDF (reference sequence). Here the CDR3 DNA reads TGTGCCACCCGGGACGCTAAATCCTACGAGCAGTACTTC. Residues: CATRDAKSYEQYF.

This clonotype was detected a few times. This chain joins TRBV20-1 and TRBJ2-3, with 10 bases matching TRBD2. The V and J ends lost 5 bases and 3 bases, in that order; junction bases with no gene match: 2. The CDR3 length is 13 residues. Per germline, CDR1 DFQATT and CDR2 SNEGSKA (reference sequence). The CDR3 DNA sequence: TGCAGTGCTCCGGGACTAGCGACAGATACGCAGTATTTT. It yields the protein CSAPGLATDTQYF.

The rearrangement uses TRBV7-9 and TRBJ1-2, with TRBD1 matching over 8 bases. V shed 1 base, J shed 4 bases, and the junction held 11 bases outside the gene matches. Germline V lookup: CDR1 SEHNR, CDR2 FQNEAQ (reference sequence). There are 17 residues in the CDR3. CDR3 in amino acids: CASSLVGGTGVIYGYTF. The CDR3 nucleotides are TGTGCCAGCAGCTTAGTAGGGGGGACAGGCGTTATCTATGGCTACACCTTC.

This clonotype was detected only a few times. V is TRBV11-2 and J is TRBJ1-2; D perhaps matches TRBD1 (6 bases). Trimming took off 5 bases at V and 9 bases at J, with 25 bases between the two ends. Germline V lookup: CDR1 SGHAT, CDR2 FQNNGV. The CDR3 extends over 16 amino acids. CDR3 coding DNA: TGTGCCAGCAGCCCCCTCTCGTCCAGGGGAGGACCCCGCTACACCTTC. Translated: CASSPLSSRGGPRYTF.

The J gene is TRBJ2-5, the V gene TRBV6-5; D may match TRBD1 or TRBD2 (5 bases each). The J call may be faulty, since TRBJ2-7 better matches the DNA end. The germline gives CDR1 MNHEY, CDR2 SVGAGI. This CDR3 has 15 residues. The chain's CDR3 is CASSYYRTGPYEQYF. The DNA of the CDR3 is TGTGCCAGCAGTTACTATCGGACGGGACCCTACGAGCAGTACTTC.